The 20 T cell receptor beta chains presented below share a single source sample, sequenced in a study of T cell repertoires in cytomegalovirus infection. No antigen has been identified for these receptors. TCRdb re-analysed the reads in MiXCR, keeping a single row per CDR3 protein. The table includes 450,000 to 600,000 distinct CDR3 sequences, more than 30% detected once. Sequences were derived from cultured PBMCs, sampled from culture after CMV antigen stimulation. The receptors come from a human donor in good health (CMV status not recorded). Some clones in this sample may be carry-over from other donors' samples.

J is TRBJ1-1 and V is TRBV14; the D gene is possibly TRBD1 (5 bases). Germline V gives CDR1 SGHDN, CDR2 FVKESK. The CDR3 runs 14 residues. Trimming cost V 4 bases and J 2 bases, with 11 bases left between them. CDR3 protein: CASSPRGANTEAFF. CDR3 nucleotide sequence: TGTGCCAGCAGCCCCCGTGGGGCAAACACTGAAGCTTTCTTT.

This clonotype was seen only a few times. V gene TRBV7-6 combines with J gene TRBJ1-6; D ambiguous. The length of the CDR3 is 16 residues. V lost 1 base and J lost 9, with 16 bases in between. Germline lookup yields CDR1 SGHVS and CDR2 FNYEAQ. The CDR3 DNA sequence: TGTGCCAGCAGCTTAGAGCGGCCAGGCCCCCTTTCACCCCTCCACTTT. Encoded protein: CASSLERPGPLSPLHF. Complete variable domain (other parts from reference TRBV7-6 and TRBJ1-6): GAGVSQSPRYKVTKRGQDVALRCDPISGHVSLYWYRQALGQGPEFLTYFNYEAQQDKSGLPNDRFSAERPEGSISTLTIQRTEQRDSAMYRCASSLERPGPLSPLHFGNGTRLTVT.

The chain carries TRBV11-3 and TRBJ2-2; no clear D gene. With 3 bases removed from V and 0 bases from J, the gap between germline ends came to 8 bases. The CDR3 is 15 amino acids. From germline, CDR1 is SGHNT and CDR2 YENEEA. In nucleotides, the CDR3 is TGTGCCAGCAGCTTCGAAGGCACGAACACCGGGGAGCTGTTTTTT. The encoded protein is CASSFEGTNTGELFF.

CDR3 in amino acids: CASSLAGTGGRNEQFF. CDR3 nucleotides: TGTGCCAGCAGCTTAGCCGGGACAGGGGGCCGAAATGAGCAGTTCTTC. The rearrangement joins TRBV7-9 to TRBJ2-1, with 12 bases lining up with TRBD1. V was pared by 0 bases and J by 7 bases, with 4 bases of the junction left unmatched. From germline, CDR1 is SEHNR and CDR2 FQNEAQ (reference sequence). The CDR3 consists of 16 residues. Complete variable domain (other parts from reference TRBV7-9 and TRBJ2-1): DTGVSQNPRHKITKRGQNVTFRCDPISEHNRLYWYRQTLGQGPEFLTYFQNEAQLEKSRLLSDRFSAERPKGSFSTLEIQRTEQGDSAMYLCASSLAGTGGRNEQFFGPGTRLTVL.

Concerning this clonotype itself: Because it lacks the conserved phenylalanine or tryptophan at the end, this CDR3 is likely a read error. The gene calls are TRBV6-2 or TRBV6-3 and TRBJ2-1, with a tentative D call TRBD2 (5 bases). This CDR3 spans 16 amino acids. Trimming shortened V by 2 bases and J by 4 bases, and 15 bases separated the two germline ends. The germline V gene encodes CDR1 MNHEY and CDR2 SVGEGT. The CDR3 coding sequence is TGTGCCAGCAGTTACCATAGCGAGAGCCGGTACAATGAGCAGTTCCTC. Protein: CASSYHSESRYNEQFL.

This sequence joins TRBV12-3 or TRBV12-4 and TRBJ2-4; D is unclear. This CDR3 region has 14 residues. Trimming removed 2 bases at V and 0 bases at J, with 5 bases between. The DNA for the CDR3 is TGTGCCAGCAGTTTAATTTTAGCCAAAAACATTCAGTACTTC. It codes for CASSLILAKNIQYF.

This chain joins TRBV7-3 and TRBJ1-2; a weak D match, TRBD1 (6 bases). Germline loops: CDR1 SGHTA, CDR2 FQGTGA. The CDR3 is 15 residues long. The V and J ends lost 5 bases and 2 bases respectively, with 15 bases between them. The CDR3 DNA reads as TGTGCCAGCAGCCCCCGGGCAGGGGCAAACTATGGCTACACCTTC. Its protein is CASSPRAGANYGYTF.

CDR3 nucleotide sequence: TGCGCCAGCAGCCAAGAAGATTGGCTGAGCAATCAGCCCCAGCATTTT. This gives the protein CASSQEDWLSNQPQHF. V gene TRBV4-1 combines with J gene TRBJ1-5; D is uncertain. The CDR3 totals 16 residues. From germline, CDR1 is MGHRA and CDR2 YSYEKL. The V end was cut by 0 bases, the J end by 1 base, with 10 bases between.

The chain recombines TRBV4-1 with TRBJ2-5, with D perhaps matching TRBD2 (6 bases). The CDR3 loop spans 17 amino acids. Germline assignment: CDR1 MGHRA and CDR2 YSYEKL. V lost 3 bases and J 1 base, leaving 18 bases between the germline ends. CDR3 DNA: TGCGCCAGCAGCCAGGTGAAACTAGCTAATACCCAAGAGACCCAGTACTTC. Translated: CASSQVKLANTQETQYF.

CDR3 residues: CASSLGDGLGGYTF. The CDR3 nucleotides read TGTGCCAGCAGTCTCGGGGACGGCTTGGGAGGCTACACCTTC. The gene calls are TRBV7-3 and TRBJ1-2; maybe TRBD1 (5 bases). This CDR3 has 14 residues. The V end lost 6 bases, the J end lost 8 bases, and 19 bases lay between the germline ends. Germline CDR1 SGHTA, CDR2 FQGTGA.

This clonotype was counted only a few times. This CDR3 reads CATSVGRGYTF. CDR3 in DNA: TGTGCCACCAGTGTTGGAAGGGGCTACACCTTC. This chain connects TRBV24-1 to TRBJ1-2; unclear D gene. The CDR3 runs to 11 residues. CDR1 is KGHDR, CDR2 SFDVKD, per germline. V shed 5 bases and J shed 8 bases, with 8 bases lying between them.

The chain has TRBV6-1 and TRBJ1-2; 10 positions match TRBD1. J lost 2 bases, V lost 5 bases, and 11 bases had no gene match. The CDR3 is 17 amino acids. Per germline, CDR1 MNHNS and CDR2 SASEGT. CDR3 DNA: TGTGCCAGCAGTCGCCGGGACAGGGGAGGGTCAAACTATGGCTACACCTTC. It codes for CASSRRDRGGSNYGYTF.

In this sample, this clonotype turned up once. The chain links TRBV6-6 to TRBJ1-4; tentatively, D is TRBD1 (6 bases). The CDR3 spans 14 residues. Trimming removed 2 bases from V and 4 bases from J, with 8 bases in between. CDR1 is MNHNY, CDR2 SVGAGI, per germline (reference sequence). CDR3 in amino acids: CASSYDRFNEKLFF. CDR3 bases: TGTGCCAGCAGTTACGACAGGTTTAATGAAAAACTGTTTTTT.

This clonotype was counted at least ten times. The chain employs TRBV7-2 and TRBJ2-1; tentative D call: TRBD1 (6 bases). Trimming took 2 bases from V and 7 from J, leaving 24 bases between them. The CDR3 loop spans 18 amino acids. The V gene's germline CDR1 is SGHTA and CDR2 FQGNSA. CDR3 sequence: CASSLKVGLTGFMNEQFF. The CDR3 nucleotides read TGTGCCAGCAGCTTAAAAGTTGGTTTAACAGGGTTTATGAATGAGCAGTTCTTC.

This clonotype appeared a few times. The chain links TRBV6-2 or TRBV6-3 to TRBJ2-1; no firm D call. CDR1 is MNHEY, CDR2 SVGEGT, per germline. The CDR3 contains 12 residues. Trimming cost V 0 bases and J 10 bases, with 7 bases left between them. The CDR3 nucleotides are TGTGCCAGCAGTTACTCTTACCGGGAGCAGTTCTTC. Translation gives CASSYSYREQFF.

This clonotype was detected a few times. V gene TRBV11-3 combines with J gene TRBJ2-1; 13 nucleotides align to TRBD2. This CDR3 spans 18 amino acids. The V gene's germline CDR1 is SGHNT and CDR2 YENEEA. V was clipped by 1 base and J by 8 bases; unmatched bases: 11. The CDR3 reads CASSLGQTSGRAFDEQFF. The CDR3 DNA sequence: TGTGCCAGCAGCTTAGGTCAAACTAGCGGGAGGGCCTTCGATGAGCAGTTCTTC. Supplemented by reference TRBV11-3 and TRBJ2-1, the full variable domain reads EAGVVQSPRYKIIEKKQPVAFWCNPISGHNTLYWYLQNLGQGPELLIRYENEEAVDDSQLPKDRFSAERLKGVDSTLKIQPAELGDSAVYLCASSLGQTSGRAFDEQFFGPGTRLTVL.

A note on this clonotype: One end of the junction is discordant with germline, which a read error may explain. The chain is built from TRBV7-2 and TRBJ1-2; the D is unclear. The germline CDR1 and CDR2 sequences are SGHTA and FQGNSA. The CDR3 extends over 13 amino acids. CDR3 nucleotide sequence: TGTGCCAGCAGCTTAGACCACAGCTATGGCTACTCCTTC. This gives the protein CASSLDHSYGYSF.

Worth noting for this clonotype: One junction end does not reproduce the germline sequence, and a read error may be involved. The V gene is TRBV7-2, the J gene TRBJ2-4; D is unclear. CDR3 length: 13 residues. The germline V gene encodes CDR1 SGHTA and CDR2 FQGNSA. CDR3 DNA sequence: TGTGCCAGCAGCTCCCCTCAGACTTCAAAAAAGAACTTC. It encodes CASSSPQTSKKNF.

This chain links TRBV28 with TRBJ1-1; D call uncertain. The length of the CDR3 is 12 residues. Trimming took off 4 bases at V and 11 bases at J, with 14 bases between the two ends. CDR1 MDHEN and CDR2 SYDVKM come from the germline V gene. This CDR3 reads CASSSGLVSAFF. CDR3 in DNA: TGTGCCAGCAGTTCCGGTCTAGTCAGCGCTTTCTTT.

This clonotype appeared a few times. The chain links TRBV20-1 to TRBJ1-2; no clear D gene. Trimming shortened V by 4 bases and J by 7 bases, and 7 bases separated the two germline ends. The length of the CDR3 is 10 residues. Germline CDR1 and CDR2: DFQATT and SNEGSKA (reference sequence). CDR3 in amino acids: CSANAAGYTF. The CDR3 DNA reads TGCAGTGCTAATGCAGCTGGCTACACCTTC.